This TCR beta chain appears in the sequencing data of a study of OX40 agonist ivuxolimab in advanced cancers. Sequencing used immunoSEQ multiplex PCR; TCRdb keeps in-frame clones, though not all of them. The sample lists 65,000 to 75,000 clones; approximately 85% were seen once. Patients were ruled out by autoimmune disease history or systemic immunosuppression. V was cut by 4 bases and J by 5 bases, with 16 bases left in between. The CDR3 is made up of 15 amino acids. CDR1 is SGHRS, CDR2 YFSETQ, per germline. This specimen was CD4+ or CD8+ T cells sorted from blood, taken in a trial of the OX40 agonist ivuxolimab. This chain links TRBV5-1 with TRBJ2-1; D unresolved. The origin of this receptor is an adult with an advanced solid tumor such as melanoma, head and neck, liver or kidney cancer. CDR3 loop: CASSKDPGHHNEQFF. CDR3 DNA sequence: TGCGCCAGCAGCAAAGACCCGGGCCACCACAATGAGCAGTTCTTC. The full variable domain, its missing parts supplied by reference TRBV5-1 and TRBJ2-1, is KAGVTQTPRYLIKTRGQQVTLSCSPISGHRSVSWYQQTPGQGLQFLFEYFSETQRNKGNFPGRFSGRQFSNSRSEMNVSTLELGDSALYLCASSKDPGHHNEQFFGPGTRLTVL.